These T cell receptor beta chains were read from a single sample in a study of radiotherapy plus CTLA-4 blockade in lung cancer. The table came from immunoSEQ multiplex PCR; TCRdb's copy has only in-frame clones and leaves some out. Of 110,000 or so clones in the sample, 75% to 80% were seen once. The input for sequencing was peripheral blood, taken from a patient treated with radiotherapy plus ipilimumab. The receptors derive from a human donor with non-small cell lung cancer who had a partial response to radiotherapy plus ipilimumab. The CDR3 runs from the conserved cysteine through the conserved F or W. D genes are given only for firm matches. A row's size may be missing; if present it is once, few, many or a size class.

J gene	D gene	V gene	clone size	CDR3 protein	CDR3 DNA
TRBJ2-2	NA	TRBV30	once	CAWSIALSAYTGELFF	TGTGCCTGGAGCATTGCTCTTAGCGCTTACACCGGGGAGCTGTTTTTT
TRBJ2-3	TRBD2	TRBV6-1	NA	CASSLTSGTSDTQYF	TGTGCCAGCAGTTTAACTAGCGGGACATCAGATACGCAGTATTTT
TRBJ2-1	NA	TRBV21-1	NA	CASSKEGSPYNEQFF	TGTGCCAGCAGCAAGGAGGGTAGTCCCTACAATGAGCAGTTCTTC
TRBJ2-2	NA	TRBV27	NA	CASSFSRVNTGELFF	TGTGCCAGCAGTTTCTCGAGGGTGAACACCGGGGAGCTGTTTTTT
TRBJ2-4	TRBD1	TRBV6-6	NA	CASSPGQLSKNIQYF	TGTGCCAGCAGCCCGGGACAGCTCAGTAAAAACATTCAGTACTTC
TRBJ2-2	TRBD1	TRBV14	once	CASSQSGTGGPGLFF	TGTGCCAGCAGCCAATCCGGGACAGGGGGCCCAGGGCTGTTTTTT
TRBJ2-3	NA	TRBV23-1	many	CASSQKRLSSTDTQYF	TGCGCCAGCAGTCAAAAGAGACTAAGTAGCACAGATACGCAGTATTTT
TRBJ2-5	TRBD1	TRBV27	few	CASNPSRDSGGGTQYF	TGTGCCAGCAACCCGTCCCGGGACAGCGGAGGTGGGACCCAGTACTTC
TRBJ2-1	TRBD2	TRBV2	NA	CASSGTSGNEQFF	TGTGCCAGCAGCGGGACTAGCGGCAATGAGCAGTTCTTC
TRBJ2-6	TRBD2	TRBV7-2	NA	CASSPPGLAGWGANVLTF	TGTGCCAGCAGCCCGCCGGGACTAGCGGGATGGGGGGCCAACGTCCTGACTTTC
TRBJ2-1	TRBD2	TRBV10-2	NA	CASESGRTYNEQFF	TGCGCCAGCGAGAGCGGGAGGACTTACAATGAGCAGTTCTTC